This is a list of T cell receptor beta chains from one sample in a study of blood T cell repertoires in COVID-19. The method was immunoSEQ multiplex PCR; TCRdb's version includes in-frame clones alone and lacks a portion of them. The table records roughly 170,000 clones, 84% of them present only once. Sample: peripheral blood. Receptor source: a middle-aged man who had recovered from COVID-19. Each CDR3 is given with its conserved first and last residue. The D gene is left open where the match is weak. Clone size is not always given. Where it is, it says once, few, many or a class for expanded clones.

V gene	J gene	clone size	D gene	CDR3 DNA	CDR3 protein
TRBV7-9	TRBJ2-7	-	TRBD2	TGTGCCAGCAGCTTAGGGATGACTAGCGAATTCTCCTACGAGCAGTACTTC	CASSLGMTSEFSYEQYF
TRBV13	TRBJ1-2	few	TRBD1	TGTGCCAGCAGCTCAAAGGACAGGAACTATGGCTACACCTTC	CASSSKDRNYGYTF
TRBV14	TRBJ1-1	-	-	TGTGCCAGCCAAGATTTAAAGGAGACTGAAGCTTTCTTT	CASQDLKETEAFF
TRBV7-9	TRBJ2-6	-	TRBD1	TGTGCCAGCACCCAGGGGGCGGAACTCTCTGGGGCCAACGTCCTGACTTTC	CASTQGAELSGANVLTF
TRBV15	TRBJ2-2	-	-	TGTGCCACCAGTCTCCACTTGAACACCGGGGAGCTGTTTTTT	CATSLHLNTGELFF
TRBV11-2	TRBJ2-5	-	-	TGTGCCAGCAGCCTCAGACTTCGGGGGGAGACCCAGTACTTC	CASSLRLRGETQYF
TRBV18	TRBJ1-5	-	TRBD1	TGTGCCAGCTCACCGCCGGGACAGGCCAATCAGCCCCAGCATTTT	CASSPPGQANQPQHF
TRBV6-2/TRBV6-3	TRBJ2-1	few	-	TGTGCCAGCAGTTACTCTTCCCTTAGCTCCTACAATGAGCAGTTCTTC	CASSYSSLSSYNEQFF
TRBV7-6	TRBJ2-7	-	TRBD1	TGTGCCAGCAGTCTCGGACAGGGGGCGGATTACGAGCAGTACTTC	CASSLGQGADYEQYF
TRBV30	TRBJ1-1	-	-	TGTGCCTGGAGGGCTCCGGGGGAGGAAGCTTTCTTT	CAWRAPGEEAFF
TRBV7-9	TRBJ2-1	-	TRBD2	TGTGCCAGCAGCTTAGTGTCGGGAGGTGAGCAGTTCTTC	CASSLVSGGEQFF
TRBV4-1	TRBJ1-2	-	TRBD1	TGCGCCAGCAGCCAAGCTTCCGGGACAGGTATCTATGGCTACACCTTC	CASSQASGTGIYGYTF
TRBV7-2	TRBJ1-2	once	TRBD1	TGTGCCAGCAGCTTCACGACAGGGACAGCCCATGGCTACACCTTC	CASSFTTGTAHGYTF
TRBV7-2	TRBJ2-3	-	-	TGTGCCAGCAGCTTAAGACTCACGACAGATACGCAGTATTTT	CASSLRLTTDTQYF
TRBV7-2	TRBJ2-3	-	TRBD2	TGTGCCAGCAGCTATTCTAGCGGGGGTTTGGATACGCAGTATTTT	CASSYSSGGLDTQYF
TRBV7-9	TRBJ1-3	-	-	TGTGCCAGCAGCCCCCTGCAGGGGAATTCTGGAAACACCATATATTTT	CASSPLQGNSGNTIYF
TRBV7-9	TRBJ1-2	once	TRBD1	TGTGCCAGCAGCTTAGGAACCGGGACAGACATAAGCTATGGCTACACCTTC	CASSLGTGTDISYGYTF
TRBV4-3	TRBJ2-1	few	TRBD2	TGCGCCAGCAGCCAGGGGGACTTCCTAGCGGAGTCGGTCTTC	CASSQGDFLAESVF
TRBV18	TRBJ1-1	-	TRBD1	TGTGCCAGCTCACAGGGACAGGGGGGCACTGAAGCTTTCTTT	CASSQGQGGTEAFF
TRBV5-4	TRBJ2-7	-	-	TGTGCCAGCAGCCTAAGGGCGGGAGAGCAGTACTTC	CASSLRAGEQYF
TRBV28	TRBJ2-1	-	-	TGTGCCAGCAATTGGGCAGGGAGGTACAATGAGCAGTTCTTC	CASNWAGRYNEQFF
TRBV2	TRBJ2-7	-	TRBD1	TGTGCCAGCAGACGGACAGGGAGCCTTAACGAGCAGTACTTC	CASRRTGSLNEQYF
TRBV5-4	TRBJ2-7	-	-	TGTGCCAGCAGCTTGGGCGTATCCTACGAGCAGTACTTC	CASSLGVSYEQYF
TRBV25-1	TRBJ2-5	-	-	TGTGCCAGCAGTGAACCCGAAGAGACCCAGTACTTC	CASSEPEETQYF
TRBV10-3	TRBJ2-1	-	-	TGTGCCATCAGGCGGACATCTCAAGTGGTTGAGCAGTTCTTC	CAIRRTSQVVEQFF
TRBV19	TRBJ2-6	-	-	TGTGCCACCACTTCCCTCCAGGGCTCTGGGGCCAACGTCCTGACTTTC	CATTSLQGSGANVLTF
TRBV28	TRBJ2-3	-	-	TGTGCCAGCAGTTCCCTCTCAGGGGACACAGATACGCAGTATTTT	CASSSLSGDTDTQYF
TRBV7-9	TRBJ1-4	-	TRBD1	TGTGCCAGCAGCTTAGAAGGGACAGGGCGATCCACGGAAGAAAAACTGTTTTTT	CASSLEGTGRSTEEKLFF
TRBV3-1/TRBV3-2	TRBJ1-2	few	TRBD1	TGTGCCAGCAGCCAAGGCACCAGGGGGTCCCGCTCTCATGGCTACACCTTC	CASSQGTRGSRSHGYTF
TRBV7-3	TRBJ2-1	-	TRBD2	TGTGCCAGCAGCTTAACGGGACTAGCGGGAGTGGATGCCTCCTACAATGAGCAGTTCTTC	CASSLTGLAGVDASYNEQFF
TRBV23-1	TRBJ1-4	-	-	TGCGCCAGCAGTCACCGGCGGGGGGGTAATGAAAAACTGTTTTTT	CASSHRRGGNEKLFF
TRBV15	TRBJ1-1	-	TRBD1	TGTGCCACCAGCAGAGATCGGGGACAGGGGGGAACTGAAGCTTTCTTT	CATSRDRGQGGTEAFF
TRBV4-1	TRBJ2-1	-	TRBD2	TGCGCCAGCAGCCGACTAGCGGGGACCCAAAACTACAATGAGCAGTTCTTC	CASSRLAGTQNYNEQFF
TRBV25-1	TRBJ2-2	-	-	TGTGCCAGCAGTGCTTTGGGGGAGGGGGCCGGGGAGCTGTTTTTT	CASSALGEGAGELFF
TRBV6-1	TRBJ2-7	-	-	TGTGCCAGCAGTGACGGAGCTTGGTGGGTCTCCTACGAGCAGTACTTC	CASSDGAWWVSYEQYF
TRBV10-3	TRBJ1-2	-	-	TGTGCCATCAGTGAGCAAGGGGCCTATGGCTACACCTTC	CAISEQGAYGYTF
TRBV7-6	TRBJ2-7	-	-	TGTGCCAGCAGCCCAGTAGGGGTAGGCTCCTACGAGCAGTACTTC	CASSPVGVGSYEQYF
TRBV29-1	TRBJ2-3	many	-	TGCAGCGTTGAGAGGCCGGATACAGATACGCAGTATTTT	CSVERPDTDTQYF
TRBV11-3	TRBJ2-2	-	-	TGTGCCAGCAGCCGCACTGGGGCTAGGGAGCTGTTTTTT	CASSRTGARELFF
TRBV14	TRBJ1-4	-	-	TGTGCCAGCAGCCAAGGGTTGAGTGCCGCTAATGAAAAACTGTTTTTT	CASSQGLSAANEKLFF
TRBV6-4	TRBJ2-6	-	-	TGTGCCAGCATTATAATTGGTGGGGGGGCCGGCTCTGGGGCCAACGTCCTGACTTTC	CASIIIGGGAGSGANVLTF
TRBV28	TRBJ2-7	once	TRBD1	TGTGCCAGCACTCAGGGGGCGCCTCCCTACGAGCAGTACTTC	CASTQGAPPYEQYF
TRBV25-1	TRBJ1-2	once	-	TGTGCCAGCAGTGAAACAGGCCTGTCCTATGGCTACACCTTC	CASSETGLSYGYTF
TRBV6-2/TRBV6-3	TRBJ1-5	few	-	TGTGCCAGCAGTTATAAGGGGAATCAGCCCCAGCATTTT	CASSYKGNQPQHF
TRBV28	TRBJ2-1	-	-	TGTGCCAGCAGTTTAGTCCATAGGGGCAATGAGCAGTTCTTC	CASSLVHRGNEQFF
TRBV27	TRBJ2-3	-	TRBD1	TGTGCCAGCAGCGCCGACAGGGGGAGCACAGATACGCAGTATTTT	CASSADRGSTDTQYF
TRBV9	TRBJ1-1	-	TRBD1	TGTGCCAGCTCCAGGACAGGGGCGGGGACTGAAGCTTTCTTT	CASSRTGAGTEAFF